The next 9 T cell receptor beta chains were all read from a single sample in a study of blood T cell repertoires in COVID-19. Some clones are missing from TCRdb's copy, which holds only in-frame ones; the method was immunoSEQ multiplex PCR. The data hold more than 200,000 clones, with under 90% observed a single time. The sequencing sample was made of PBMCs or T cells enriched from blood (not recorded which). These receptors came from a man aged 40-50 years who had recovered from COVID-19.

The chain uses TRBV3-1 (or the pseudogene TRBV3-2) and TRBJ2-1; the match to TRBD1 covers 8 bases. Germline CDR1 and CDR2: LGHDT and YNNKEL (reference sequence). The junction had 5 bases not matched to a gene; V was cut back by 3 bases and J by 10 bases. The CDR3 covers 13 residues. The CDR3 nucleotides are TGTGCCAGCAGCCAGGGGACAGGCGGGGAGCAGTTCTTC. Amino acid sequence: CASSQGTGGEQFF.

The chain recombines TRBV28 with TRBJ1-5, with 10 bases matching TRBD1. Germline V gives CDR1 MDHEN, CDR2 SYDVKM. The CDR3 has 16 residues. The V gene end was trimmed by 6 bases and the J gene end by 8 bases; junction bases not matched to a gene: 13. The CDR3 region has the DNA TGTGCCAGCAGCCCGGCCGGGACAGGGGTTATGGAGCCCCAGCATTTT. Protein sequence: CASSPAGTGVMEPQHF.

The chain has TRBV5-5 and TRBJ2-1; 8 positions agree with TRBD2. J gave up 7 bases and V 4 bases, and 7 bases lay outside the gene matches. This CDR3 is built from 14 residues. The germline V gene encodes CDR1 SGHKS and CDR2 YYEKEE (reference sequence). CDR3 sequence: CASSQLAGSNEQFF. For the CDR3, the DNA is TGTGCCAGCAGCCAGCTAGCGGGCTCTAATGAGCAGTTCTTC.

The rearrangement links TRBV28 to TRBJ1-5, with D tentatively TRBD1 (6 bases). CDR3 length: 15 residues. Germline assignment: CDR1 MDHEN and CDR2 SYDVKM. V gave up 2 bases and J gave up 4 bases, with 12 bases separating them. In DNA, the CDR3 is TGTGCCAGCAGTTTAAGGGGGAACGGGAATCAGCCCCAGCATTTT. Amino acids: CASSLRGNGNQPQHF.

The chain recombines TRBV5-1 with TRBJ2-7; 7 bases line up with TRBD2. The ends lost 0 bases at V and 3 bases at J; junction bases unmatched: 9. The V gene's germline CDR1 is SGHRS and CDR2 YFSETQ. The CDR3 extends over 16 amino acids. The CDR3 nucleotides read TGCGCCAGCAGCTTGGATCCCGGACTAGTCAACTACGAGCAGTACTTC. Protein product: CASSLDPGLVNYEQYF. Full variable domain (remainder filled in from reference TRBV5-1 and TRBJ2-7): KAGVTQTPRYLIKTRGQQVTLSCSPISGHRSVSWYQQTPGQGLQFLFEYFSETQRNKGNFPGRFSGRQFSNSRSEMNVSTLELGDSALYLCASSLDPGLVNYEQYFGPGTRLTVT.

The rearrangement joins TRBV2 to TRBJ2-7, with 7 positions matching TRBD1. Trimming removed 3 bases from V and 5 bases from J; junction bases left unmatched: 10. Per germline, CDR1 SNHLY and CDR2 FYNNEI. This CDR3 is 15 amino acids long. The CDR3 here is CASSDINRGFDEQYF. The DNA of the CDR3 is TGTGCCAGCAGTGATATCAACAGGGGTTTCGACGAGCAGTACTTC.

The chain carries TRBV9 and TRBJ1-1; maybe TRBD1 (5 bases). Germline assignment: CDR1 SGDLS and CDR2 YYNGEE. V was pared by 3 bases and J by 1 base, with 13 bases between. This CDR3 region has 15 residues. The CDR3 reads CASSAPGLRNTEAFF. The CDR3 DNA sequence: TGTGCCAGCAGCGCGCCGGGACTCAGGAACACTGAAGCTTTCTTT.

The chain employs TRBV1 and TRBJ1-3; the listed D gene, TRBD1, was not tested against the DNA. TRBV1 is designated a pseudogene. CDR3 length: 17 amino acids. The CDR3 region has the DNA TGCACCAGCAGCCAAGAGGCCAGGCCGAGCTCTGGAAACACCATATATTTT. This sequence encodes CTSSQEARPSSGNTIYF.

CDR3 amino acids: CASSQRGLIFGTDTQYF. CDR3 coding DNA: TGTGCCAGTAGTCAGCGGGGACTAATATTCGGCACAGATACGCAGTATTTT. The chain has TRBV19 and TRBJ2-3; 7 bases match TRBD2. CDR1 and CDR2 from the germline V gene are LNHDA and SQIVND (reference sequence). V lost 5 bases to trimming and J lost 1 base; unmatched junction nucleotides: 12. This CDR3 comprises 17 residues.